This T cell receptor (beta chain) was sequenced for a study of CD8 T cells in Susac syndrome. Reverse transcription of about 0.5 to 1 ug RNA used random hexamers. An immunoSEQ multiplex PCR amplified TCR beta CDR3 over 54 Vbeta and 13 Jbeta. Each CDR3 protein gets one entry after TCRdb re-called the immunoSEQ multiplex PCR reads with MiXCR. Counted here are tens of thousands of distinct CDR3 sequences, around 94% occurring once; the ten biggest clones make up around 0.94%. Patients with Susac syndrome showed fulfilment of recently defined diagnostic criteria for definite or probable disease. The germline gives CDR1 SGHAT, CDR2 FQNNGV. After removal of 4 bases from V and 0 bases from J, the junction contained 1 base not matched to a gene. The CDR3 consists of 15 residues.

The rearrangement joins TRBV11-2 to TRBJ2-1, with 9 bases that match TRBD2. The source of this sequence is a human donor with Susac syndrome. The sample comprised CD8+ T cells from PBMCs. The CDR3 DNA follows: TGTGCCAGCAGCTATAGCGGGAGCTCCTACAATGAGCAGTTCTTC. It encodes CASSYSGSSYNEQFF.